These 10 T cell receptor beta chains share one sample of origin, sequenced in a study of graft-versus-host responses after intestinal transplantation. Antigens of these TCRs are unknown. Only in-frame clones appear in the TCRdb table, and some are missing; sequencing was by immunoSEQ multiplex PCR. Of 85,000 to 100,000 clones in the sample, about 90% are singletons; the top ten hold 0.15% to 0.2%. This material consisted of unstimulated CD4+ T cells sorted from spleen or lymph node cells, taken before intestinal transplant. The origin of the receptors is a human donor who received an intestinal transplant.

The chain carries TRBV5-6 and TRBJ1-1, with D hard to call. Trimming stripped 0 bases from V and 2 bases from J, with 11 bases between. Germline V lookup: CDR1 SGHDT, CDR2 YYEEEE. This CDR3 spans 15 amino acids. CDR3 amino acids: CASSLVPGLNTEAFF. For the CDR3, the DNA is TGTGCCAGCAGCTTGGTTCCAGGACTAAACACTGAAGCTTTCTTT.

The chain carries TRBV6-4 and TRBJ2-7; weak D call: TRBD1 (5 bases). CDR1 MRHNA and CDR2 SNTAGT come from the germline V gene. The CDR3 is made up of 18 amino acids. Between the trimmed V and J ends, which lost 4 bases and 6 bases, there was a span of 28 bases. In nucleotides, the CDR3 is TGTGCCAGCAGTGCCCCCTTTCGTGAGACAGAGGCGCCCTGCGAGCAGTACTTC. This gives the protein CASSAPFRETEAPCEQYF.

The chain recombines TRBV4-1 with TRBJ1-2; no clear D gene. Germline V gene data show CDR1 as MGHRA and CDR2 as YSYEKL. The CDR3 has 15 residues. V lost 1 base and J lost 2, with 11 bases in between. This CDR3 is CASSQGGTLNYGYTF. Written as DNA, the CDR3 is TGCGCCAGCAGCCAAGGAGGCACTCTAAACTATGGCTACACCTTC.

The rearrangement uses TRBV5-4 and TRBJ2-7; possibly TRBD1 for D (6 bases). V was pared by 4 bases and J by 5 bases, with 13 bases between. The CDR3 spans 13 residues. Germline V gene data show CDR1 as SGHNT and CDR2 as YYREEE (reference sequence). In nucleotides, the CDR3 is TGTGCCAGCAGCCTACAGGGATCAAACGAGCAGTACTTC. This encodes CASSLQGSNEQYF.

The V gene is TRBV7-9, the J gene TRBJ1-1; no firm D call. The V and J ends lost 1 base and 11 bases respectively, with 14 bases between them. Germline V lookup: CDR1 SEHNR, CDR2 FQNEAQ (reference sequence). This CDR3 contains 13 residues. The CDR3 DNA reads TGTGCCAGCAGCTTAGGGTCGGCGAGGGATGCTTTCTTT. This translates into CASSLGSARDAFF.

Of note for this clone: The conserved phenylalanine or tryptophan normally closing the CDR3 is absent here, so this likely arose from a read error. The chain uses TRBV6-5 and TRBJ2-7; possible D gene TRBD2, 7 bases. V shed 3 bases and J shed 6 bases, with 12 bases lying between them. The CDR3 runs to 13 residues. Germline assignment: CDR1 MNHEY and CDR2 SVGAGI. The CDR3 DNA reads TGTGCCAGCAGTTATCGGGGGGCCGGCGAGCAGTACCTC. It specifies CASSYRGAGEQYL.

This chain connects TRBV6-6 to TRBJ2-3; 7 bases are shared with TRBD2. Germline-derived CDR1 and CDR2 are MNHNY and SVGAGI (reference sequence). Trimming at V came to 4 bases and at J to 2 bases, leaving 6 bases not matched to a gene. The CDR3 loop spans 15 amino acids. The CDR3 spells CASSSLAGLTDTQYF. The CDR3 DNA is TGTGCCAGCAGTTCGTTAGCGGGCCTCACAGATACGCAGTATTTT.

This chain joins TRBV13 and TRBJ2-7, with 7 bases fitting TRBD1. Germline CDR1 reads PRHDT; CDR2 reads FYEKMQ (reference sequence). The CDR3 spans 14 residues. The junction had 8 bases not matched to a gene; V was cut back by 5 bases and J by 4 bases. CDR3 nucleotide sequence: TGTGCCAGCAGCGCCCGGGACAGACGTTACGAGCAGTACTTC. Translated, it gives CASSARDRRYEQYF.

The V and J genes are TRBV4-2 and TRBJ2-3; 9 bases agree with TRBD2. Germline-derived CDR1 and CDR2 are LGHNA and YNFKEQ. CDR3 length: 16 amino acids. J was trimmed by 2 bases and V by 5 bases; bases with no gene match: 8. CDR3 region: CASSIAGVPATDTQYF. Written as DNA, the CDR3 is TGTGCCAGCAGCATAGCGGGAGTCCCTGCCACAGATACGCAGTATTTT.

This chain connects TRBV9 to TRBJ1-2, with D unclear. Trimming stripped 3 bases from V and 6 bases from J, with 18 bases between. Germline CDR1 reads SGDLS; CDR2 reads YYNGEE. The CDR3 loop spans 15 amino acids. CDR3 sequence: CASSADPQRAHGYTF. The CDR3 nucleotides are TGTGCCAGCAGCGCGGACCCACAGAGGGCTCATGGCTACACCTTC. The complete variable domain, with remaining parts taken from reference TRBV9 and TRBJ1-2, reads DSGVTQTPKHLITATGQRVTLRCSPRSGDLSVYWYQQSLDQGLQFLIQYYNGEERAKGNILERFSAQQFPDLHSELNLSSLELGDSALYFCASSADPQRAHGYTFGSGTRLTVV.